Presented here are 9 T cell receptor beta chains from one specimen sequenced in a study of blood T cell repertoires in COVID-19. The assay was immunoSEQ multiplex PCR, and TCRdb's table has in-frame clones only and misses some. The data show 110,000 to 150,000 clones, with approximately 82% seen just once and roughly 10% held by the top ten. The specimen was peripheral blood. These receptors were obtained from a man between 60 and 75 years old with active or convalescent COVID-19.

This chain joins TRBV11-3 and TRBJ2-7, with a tentative D call TRBD1 (5 bases). Looked up from germline, CDR1 is SGHNT and CDR2 is YENEEA. The CDR3 consists of 13 residues. V lost 1 base and J 4 bases, leaving 8 bases between the germline ends. The CDR3 nucleotides are TGTGCCAGCAGCTTAGTAGGGGTATACGAGCAGTACGTC. This encodes CASSLVGVYEQYV.

The rearrangement joins TRBV5-4 to TRBJ2-1; D is unresolved. This CDR3 has 16 residues. Germline assignment: CDR1 SGHNT and CDR2 YYREEE (reference sequence). V was pared by 0 bases and J by 0 bases, with 10 bases between. The CDR3 coding sequence is TGTGCCAGCAGCTTGGGGGCCGGAAGCTCCTACAATGAGCAGTTCTTC. Protein sequence: CASSLGAGSSYNEQFF.

This clone was detected a few times. The CDR3: CASLESPTGTDTQYF. The CDR3 DNA reads TGCGCCAGTCTTGAGTCGCCTACGGGCACAGATACGCAGTATTTT. V gene TRBV10-2 combines with J gene TRBJ2-3; D unclear. This CDR3 is built from 15 residues. In germline, CDR1 is WSHSY, CDR2 SAAADI. Deletions cut 9 bases from V and 1 base from J, with 17 bases between.

This chain joins TRBV19 and TRBJ2-1; 7 nucleotides align to TRBD1. The V and J ends lost 3 bases and 0 bases, in that order; junction bases with no gene match: 2. CDR1 is LNHDA and CDR2 is SQIVND in the germline V gene (reference sequence). The CDR3 runs to 15 residues. The CDR3 sequence: CASSMDRFSYNEQFF. The CDR3, as DNA: TGTGCCAGTAGTATGGACAGGTTCTCCTACAATGAGCAGTTCTTC. Variable domain in full (rest from reference TRBV19 and TRBJ2-1): DGGITQSPKYLFRKEGQNVTLSCEQNLNHDAMYWYRQDPGQGLRLIYYSQIVNDFQKGDIAEGYSVSREKKESFPLTVTSAQKNPTAFYLCASSMDRFSYNEQFFGPGTRLTVL.

The chain employs TRBV18 and TRBJ2-3; D is unclear. Per germline, CDR1 KGHSH and CDR2 LQKENI. CDR3 length: 14 residues. Trimming shortened V by 0 bases and J by 4 bases, and 8 bases separated the two germline ends. The CDR3 DNA sequence: TGTGCCAGCTCACCACCGGCTGCGGCAGATACGCAGTATTTT. As protein: CASSPPAAADTQYF.

The chain combines TRBV5-1 with TRBJ1-4, with a tentative D call TRBD1 (5 bases). The CDR3 loop spans 14 amino acids. Looked up from germline, CDR1 is SGHRS and CDR2 is YFSETQ. V was trimmed by 6 bases and J by 1 base, leaving 10 bases between them. CDR3 DNA sequence: TGCGCCAGCAAGGGGTCAGAAACTAATGAAAAACTGTTTTTT. It yields the protein CASKGSETNEKLFF.

This sequence joins TRBV5-1 and TRBJ2-1; TRBD1 might be the D (5 bases). V shed 3 bases and J shed 8 bases, with 12 bases lying between them. The germline V gene has CDR1 SGHRS and CDR2 YFSETQ. The CDR3 is 13 amino acids. CDR3 in DNA: TGCGCCAGCAGCTGGGGCCCGCGCGATGAGCAGTTCTTC. Encoded protein: CASSWGPRDEQFF.

V and J are TRBV11-3 and TRBJ1-4; no firm D call. V was cut by 1 base and J by 11 bases, with 11 bases left in between. Germline values: CDR1 SGHNT, CDR2 YENEEA. The CDR3 totals 13 residues. The CDR3 sequence: CASSLGAYTKLFF. CDR3 nucleotide sequence: TGTGCCAGCAGCTTAGGGGCATACACCAAACTGTTTTTT.

This sequence joins TRBV6-5 and TRBJ1-2, with 8 bases lining up with TRBD1. This CDR3 has 13 residues. With V trimmed by 7 bases and J by 5 bases, 6 bases remained unmatched. Germline CDR1 MNHEY, CDR2 SVGAGI. The CDR3 nucleotides read TGTGCCAGCACAGAGACAGGGGATTATGGCTACACCTTC. Translated: CASTETGDYGYTF.